The clone carrying this T cell receptor beta chain was seen a handful of times. The antigen remains unidentified. The data derive from a study of molecular identifiers for immune sequencing clone quantification. TCRdb recomputed calls from the PCR reads with MiXCR, one row per CDR3 protein. The table has just under 650,000 distinct CDR3 sequences, about 20% seen once. In the sort, naive CD8 T cells were defined as CD8+CD4-CCR7+CD45RA+. Trimming removed 4 bases at V and 5 bases at J, with 18 bases between. The CDR3 has 16 residues. Germline V gives CDR1 KGHDR, CDR2 SFDVKD. General study findings and limits: In cases of identical TCR molecules sharing a barcode, highly expanded clone sizes could be underestimated.

Sequencing used naive CD8+ T cells from blood, with Jurkat cell RNA spiked in. Regarding subset: FACS-sorted CD8+CD4-CCR7+CD45RA+ naive T cells. The sequence came from a human donor in good health. Some libraries in this study had Jurkat cell RNA spiked in. The V gene is TRBV24-1, the J gene TRBJ2-3; D is possibly TRBD2 (6 bases). The CDR3 nucleotides read TGTGCCACCAGTGAGGCCGGGACTCTCAGGCAAGATACGCAGTATTTT. Protein sequence: CATSEAGTLRQDTQYF.